Listed below are T cell receptor beta chains from one sample, sequenced in a study of tumor-infiltrating lymphocytes in primary liver carcinoma. TCRdb analysed the multiplex PCR reads with MiXCR anew, one entry per CDR3 protein. The table has 310,000 or so distinct CDR3 sequences, around 50% seen once; the top ten hold about 17%. The sample comprised peripheral blood. The receptors shown here come from a woman in her twenties or thirties with primary liver carcinoma and hepatitis B virus infection. The CDR3 runs from the conserved cysteine through the conserved F or W. Fields, in order: J gene, D gene, V gene, CDR3 length, clone size, CDR3 DNA, CDR3 protein. D genes are given only for firm matches. The size of a clone is reported for some rows only, either as once, few or many, or as a class for expanded clones.

TRBJ2-3 TRBD2 TRBV6-2/TRBV6-3 15 NA TGTGCCAGCAGGGTACTAGCGGGAGTCTCAGAAACGCAGTATTTT CASRVLAGVSETQYF
TRBJ2-2 NA TRBV5-4 15 NA TGTGCCAGTAGCTTGGAACAGACGAACACCGGGGAGCTGTTTTTT CASSLEQTNTGELFF
TRBJ1-4 TRBD1 TRBV29-1 18 many TGCAGCGGACCAACGGGACAGGCTAAAGGCCCAACTAATGAAAAACTGTTTTTT CSGPTGQAKGPTNEKLFF
TRBJ2-2 NA TRBV13 15 NA TGTGCCAGCAGCTCCAAGACGGAGAACACCGGGGAGTTGTTTTTT CASSSKTENTGELFF
TRBJ2-2 TRBD1 TRBV6-5 16 few TGTGCCAGCAGTGCCGACAGGGGACCAAACACCGGGGAGCTGTTTTTT CASSADRGPNTGELFF
TRBJ2-1 NA TRBV11-2 14 NA TGTGTCAGCAGCGGGCGGGACTTACTTATTGAGCAGTTCTTC CVSSGRDLLIEQFF
TRBJ2-5 TRBD2 TRBV29-1 15 many TGCAGCGTTGATAAAGAGACAGCGGGGGGTATTACCCAGTACTTC CSVDKETAGGITQYF
TRBJ1-1 NA TRBV7-9 14 NA TGTGCCAGCACCCCCCCGGGAGCAGTCACTGAAGCTTTCTTT CASTPPGAVTEAFF
TRBJ2-7 TRBD2 TRBV4-1 15 NA TGCGCCAGCAGTCCGGGGACTGGCGGGGGCTACGAGCAGTACTTC CASSPGTGGGYEQYF
TRBJ2-6 TRBD1 TRBV7-9 17 few TGTGCCAGCAGCTTAGGACAGGGTATATCTGGGGCCAACGTCCTGACTTTC CASSLGQGISGANVLTF
TRBJ2-1 TRBD2 TRBV12-3/TRBV12-4 15 NA TGTGCCAGCAGCGGGCTAGCGGGAGACTACAATGAGCAGTTCTTC CASSGLAGDYNEQFF
TRBJ1-2 NA TRBV12-3/TRBV12-4 13 once TGTGCCACCACAGGACCGCCAAACTATGGCTACAACTTC CATTGPPNYGYNF
TRBJ2-7 NA TRBV6-1 16 many TGTGCCAGCAGTGATCGACGGCGGCGGATCTCCTACGAGCAGTACTTC CASSDRRRRISYEQYF
TRBJ2-3 TRBD2 TRBV4-2 17 few TGTGCCAGCAGCCAAGAAGTACTAGCGGGAGCCTCAGATACGCAGTATTTT CASSQEVLAGASDTQYF
TRBJ1-3 TRBD1 TRBV6-7 18 few TGTGCCAGCAGTAGAACGACAGGGGGCTTTTGGTCTGGAAACACCATATATTTT CASSRTTGGFWSGNTIYF
TRBJ2-1 TRBD2 TRBV7-9 17 NA TGTGCCAGCAGCCACCCCTCGGCTAGCGGGCCCAAGGGTGAGCAGTTCTTC CASSHPSASGPKGEQFF
TRBJ2-5 NA TRBV6-2/TRBV6-3 16 once TGTGCCAGCAGTCCGGTTATAGCGGCAGTCGAAGAGACCCAGTACTTC CASSPVIAAVEETQYF
TRBJ2-1 NA TRBV5-4 12 NA TGTGCCAGCAGCCGGACAGTTAATGAGCAGTTCTTC CASSRTVNEQFF
TRBJ2-3 TRBD2 TRBV7-9 16 NA TGTGCCAGCAGCCCCGGACTAGCGGGAGGTCCAGATACGCAGTATTTT CASSPGLAGGPDTQYF
TRBJ2-2 NA TRBV4-1 17 NA TGCGCCAGAAGCCAAGTTTGGGGGAGTGGTGCTTCCGGGGAGCTGTTTTTT CARSQVWGSGASGELFF
TRBJ2-7 TRBD1 TRBV25-1 13 NA TGTGCCAGCAGGGACAGGGGGATCGGCGAGCAGTACTTC CASRDRGIGEQYF
TRBJ2-7 NA TRBV5-4 14 NA TGTACCAGCAGCTTGTCGGTGGGACTGTACGAGCAGTACTTC CTSSLSVGLYEQYF
TRBJ2-5 TRBD2 TRBV4-1 19 NA TGCGCAAGCAACCATCCGGGACTAGCGATGGGGCCCACCCGAGAGACCCAGTACTTC CASNHPGLAMGPTRETQYF